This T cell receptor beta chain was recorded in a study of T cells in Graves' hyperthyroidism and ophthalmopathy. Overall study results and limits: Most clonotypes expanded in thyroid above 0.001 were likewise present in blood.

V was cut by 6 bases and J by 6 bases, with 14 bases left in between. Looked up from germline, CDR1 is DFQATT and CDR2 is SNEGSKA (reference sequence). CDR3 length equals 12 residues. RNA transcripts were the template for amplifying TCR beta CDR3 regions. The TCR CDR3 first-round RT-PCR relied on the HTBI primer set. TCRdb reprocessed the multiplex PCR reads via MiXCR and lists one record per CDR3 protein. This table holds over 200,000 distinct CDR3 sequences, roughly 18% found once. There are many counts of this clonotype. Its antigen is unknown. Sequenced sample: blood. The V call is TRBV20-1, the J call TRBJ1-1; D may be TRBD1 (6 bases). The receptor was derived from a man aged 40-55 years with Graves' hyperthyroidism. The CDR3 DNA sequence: TGCAGTGCCCGAGGGGGAGCCCCTGAAGCTTTCTTT. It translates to CSARGGAPEAFF.